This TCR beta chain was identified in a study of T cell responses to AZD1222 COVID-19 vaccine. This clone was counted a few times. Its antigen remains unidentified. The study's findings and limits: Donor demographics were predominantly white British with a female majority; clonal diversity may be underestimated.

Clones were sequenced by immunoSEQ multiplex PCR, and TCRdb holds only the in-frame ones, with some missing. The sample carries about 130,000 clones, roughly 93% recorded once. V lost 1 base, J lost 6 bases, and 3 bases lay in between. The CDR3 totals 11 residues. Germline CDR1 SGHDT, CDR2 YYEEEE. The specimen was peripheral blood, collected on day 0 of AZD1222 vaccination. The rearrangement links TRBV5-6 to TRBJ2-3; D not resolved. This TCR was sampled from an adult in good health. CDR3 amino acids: CASSLLDTQYF. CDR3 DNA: TGTGCCAGCAGCTTGTTGGATACGCAGTATTTT.